This TCR beta chain was captured by sequencing in a study of T-cell reconstitution after alpha-beta-depleted transplantation in children. The library targeted TCRbeta and was prepared with unique molecular identifiers. TCRdb re-analysed the PCR reads in MiXCR, keeping a single row per CDR3 protein. The sample holds about 600,000 distinct CDR3 sequences, more than 9% seen once. This clonotype was sampled from a human donor who donated a stem cell graft to a child with acute myeloid leukemia. The sequenced sample was PBMCs from the stem cell graft donor, obtained from the stem cell graft.

The CDR3 here is CASSPGTSGRAWHEQYF. The CDR3 DNA follows: TGTGCCAGCAGTCCCGGGACTAGCGGGAGAGCTTGGCACGAGCAGTACTTC. V usage is TRBV28 and J usage is TRBJ2-7; 14 nucleotides agree with TRBD2. With V trimmed by 5 bases and J by 5 bases, 11 bases remained unmatched. The CDR3 sequence is 17 residues long. Germline V lookup: CDR1 MDHEN, CDR2 SYDVKM.